Shown below are 23 T cell receptor beta chains from a single sample sequenced in a study of blood T cells in healthy people across ages. Together with a sample-barcoded 5' primer, a J-beta primer mix was included in a second PCR lasting about 6 to 12 cycles. TCRdb itself ran the 5' RACE reads through MiXCR, one entry per CDR3 protein. The table includes nearly 800,000 distinct CDR3 sequences, 25% detected once. The same data also contributed to another study, on T cells of mothers and their children.

What was sequenced was blood. The source is a boy aged 5 to 17 in good health.

This clonotype appeared a few times. The rearrangement links TRBV29-1 to TRBJ1-4, with D possibly being TRBD1 (6 bases). From germline, CDR1 is SQVTM and CDR2 ANQGSEA. V lost 7 bases and J lost 5, with 14 bases in between. The CDR3 spans 13 residues. The CDR3 sequence is CSAAGDPNEKLFF. The DNA for the CDR3 is TGCAGCGCTGCAGGGGACCCGAATGAAAAACTGTTTTTT.

To note about this clonotype: At one of its ends the junction is not consistent with the germline gene, which may arise from a read error. This chain links TRBV5-1 with TRBJ2-5; 11 nucleotides agree with TRBD1. The tail of the sequence fits TRBJ2-1 better, so the J call may be wrong. CDR3 length: 17 residues. The germline V gene encodes CDR1 SGHRS and CDR2 YFSETQ. CDR3 coding DNA: TGCGCCGGCAGCTTGGGCCCTGGACAGGGGGCATACAATGAGCAGTTCTTC. Amino acid sequence: CAGSLGPGQGAYNEQFF.

This chain links TRBV28 with TRBJ2-5, with 9 nucleotides matching TRBD1. Judging by the DNA end, TRBJ2-1 fits better; the J call may be wrong. The CDR3 loop spans 16 amino acids. CDR1 is MDHEN, CDR2 SYDVKM, per germline. The CDR3 sequence is CASRPHRGPMNDEQFF. CDR3 nucleotide sequence: TGTGCCAGCAGGCCTCACAGGGGGCCGATGAACGATGAGCAGTTCTTC.

This clonotype showed up just a few times. The chain combines TRBV20-1 with TRBJ2-5, with D possibly being TRBD1 (5 bases). The end of the DNA is better explained by TRBJ2-1, so the J call may be wrong. CDR3 length: 13 amino acids. Germline V gene lookup returns CDR1 DFQATT and CDR2 SNEGSKA (reference sequence). The CDR3 DNA reads as TGCAGTGCTAGCGGTGACAGATACAATGAGCAGTTCTTC. It translates to CSASGDRYNEQFF.

The genes are TRBV28 and TRBJ1-5, with a possible D match to TRBD1 (5 bases). CDR3 length: 16 amino acids. Germline V gene lookup returns CDR1 MDHEN and CDR2 SYDVKM. Trimming left V 4 bases short and J 4 bases short, with 17 bases between. The CDR3 protein is CASSSRSREGNQPQHF. CDR3 in DNA: TGTGCCAGCAGTTCCCGTTCGAGGGAGGGGAATCAGCCCCAGCATTTT.

The sample holds a few counts of this clonotype. This rearrangement joins TRBV18 to TRBJ2-1; 7 bases agree with TRBD2. The V gene's germline CDR1 is KGHSH and CDR2 LQKENI. This CDR3 contains 17 residues. V lost 0 bases, J lost 0 bases, and 5 bases stayed unmatched. CDR3 DNA: TGTGCCAGCTCACCACCGAGCGGGGCTAGCTCCTACAATGAGCAGTTCTTC. It encodes CASSPPSGASSYNEQFF.

The V call is TRBV5-6, the J call TRBJ2-7; D not certain. The CDR3 contains 14 residues. The germline CDR1 and CDR2 sequences are SGHDT and YYEEEE. V was clipped by 1 base and J by 2 bases, with 10 bases between them. CDR3 sequence (DNA): TGTGCCAGCAGCTTGCGACCTCTAACCTACGAGCAGTACTTC. Amino acid sequence: CASSLRPLTYEQYF.

Comment on this clonotype: A much larger clone differs by one base, so this may be a read error. This chain connects TRBV7-8 to TRBJ2-1; D not certain. In germline, CDR1 is SGHVS, CDR2 FQNEAQ. V lost 4 bases, J lost 0 bases, and 4 bases lay in between. This CDR3 is built from 13 residues. Here the CDR3 reads CASSSVSYNEQFF. In DNA form, the CDR3 reads TGTGCCAGCAGCTCCGTCTCCTACAATGAGCAGTTCTTC.

Comments on this clonotype: Possible read error: a much larger clone is one base away. The J gene is TRBJ2-1, the V gene TRBV5-1; perhaps TRBD2 as D (5 bases). The length of the CDR3 is 16 residues. CDR1 is SGHRS and CDR2 is YFSETQ in the germline V gene. For the CDR3, the DNA is TGCGCCAGCAGCTTGGCAGCGGCGAGCTCCTACAATGGGCAGTTCTTC. Translating gives CASSLAAASSYNGQFF.

This sequence joins TRBV5-5 and TRBJ2-1, with 14 bases lining up with TRBD2. Germline V CDR1 and CDR2: SGHKS, YYEKEE (reference sequence). This CDR3 is built from 17 residues. Trimming removed 3 bases from V and 10 bases from J; junction bases left unmatched: 12. The CDR3 is CASSSDPGLAGVNEQFF. Written as DNA, the CDR3 is TGTGCCAGCAGCTCTGACCCGGGACTAGCGGGAGTCAACGAGCAGTTCTTC. The complete variable domain, with remaining parts taken from reference TRBV5-5 and TRBJ2-1, reads DAGVTQSPTHLIKTRGQQVTLRCSPISGHKSVSWYQQVLGQGPQFIFQYYEKEERGRGNFPDRFSARQFPNYSSELNVNALLLGDSALYLCASSSDPGLAGVNEQFFGPGTRLTVL.

The CDR3 DNA is TGTGCCAGCAGCCGGGACGGCTCTAACTATGGCTACACCTTC. Protein: CASSRDGSNYGYTF. J is TRBJ1-2 and V is TRBV2; a possible D gene is TRBD1 (5 bases). Trimming removed 6 bases at V and 0 bases at J, with 11 bases between. Per the germline V gene, CDR1 is SNHLY and CDR2 is FYNNEI. The CDR3 loop spans 14 amino acids.

The table lists this clonotype with a few counts. This chain joins TRBV7-9 and TRBJ2-5; no definite D call. The V end lost 6 bases, the J end lost 4 bases, and 15 bases lay between the germline ends. Germline V gives CDR1 SEHNR, CDR2 FQNEAQ (reference sequence). CDR3 length: 14 residues. The CDR3 nucleotides are TGTGCCAGCAGTTCTCTCACGGGTGGAGAGACCCAGTACTTC. Its protein product is CASSSLTGGETQYF.

The chain combines TRBV28 with TRBJ1-6, with D unclear. The CDR3 runs 15 residues. Germline V lookup: CDR1 MDHEN, CDR2 SYDVKM. The V end was cut by 5 bases, the J end by 7 bases, with 15 bases between. The CDR3 coding sequence is TGTGCCAGCAGTGTGGGCAGCCTTGGAAATTCACCCCTCCACTTT. It is translated as CASSVGSLGNSPLHF.

The chain employs TRBV12-3 or TRBV12-4 and TRBJ2-7; D not resolved. The V end was cut by 6 bases, the J end by 2 bases, with 17 bases between. The CDR3 loop spans 15 amino acids. The CDR3, as DNA: TGTGCCAGCAGCCCCCTAGGAAGGGCGCCCTACGAGCAGTACTTC. Translated, it gives CASSPLGRAPYEQYF.

The chain recombines TRBV2 with TRBJ1-4; D is unclear. Between the trimmed V and J ends, which lost 6 bases and 6 bases, there was a span of 11 bases. Looked up from germline, CDR1 is SNHLY and CDR2 is FYNNEI. The CDR3 covers 13 residues. The CDR3 region is CASRPGPDEKLFF. CDR3 sequence (DNA): TGTGCCAGCAGGCCGGGCCCGGATGAAAAACTGTTTTTT.

This clonotype was detected only a few times. The chain recombines TRBV29-1 with TRBJ2-5, with a tentative D call TRBD1 (5 bases). V gave up 6 bases and J gave up 5 bases, with 19 bases separating them. CDR3 size: 14 residues. Germline loops: CDR1 SQVTM, CDR2 ANQGSEA. CDR3 sequence reads: CSVSFRVGYETQYF. The CDR3, as DNA: TGCAGCGTATCCTTCAGGGTGGGTTATGAGACCCAGTACTTC.

The genes are TRBV30 and TRBJ2-5; D is ambiguous. V lost 0 bases, J lost 2 bases, and 7 bases lay in between. Germline V gene data show CDR1 as GTSNPN and CDR2 as SVGIG (reference sequence). The CDR3 totals 13 residues. The CDR3 protein is CAWSVTLQETQYF. The CDR3 DNA is TGTGCCTGGAGTGTAACGCTACAAGAGACCCAGTACTTC.

This clonotype came up a few times. V usage is TRBV7-2 and J usage is TRBJ1-3; D gene ambiguous. The CDR3 contains 15 residues. The germline V gene has CDR1 SGHTA and CDR2 FQGNSA. Trimming took off 1 base at V and 0 bases at J, with 7 bases between the two ends. CDR3 coding DNA: TGTGCCAGCAGCTTAGATGCAGCCTCTGGAAACACCATATATTTT. This encodes CASSLDAASGNTIYF.

This clonotype was recorded many times. The J gene is TRBJ2-5, the V gene TRBV4-3; either TRBD1 or TRBD2 may supply D (5 bases each). Looked up from germline, CDR1 is LGHNA and CDR2 is YSLEER. V was clipped by 0 bases and J by 5 bases, with 13 bases between them. This CDR3 region has 15 residues. The CDR3 sequence is CASSQDRGAWETQYF. DNA of the CDR3: TGCGCCAGCAGCCAAGATCGAGGGGCGTGGGAGACCCAGTACTTC.

This clonotype appeared a few times. V is TRBV9 and J is TRBJ2-1, with D perhaps assigned TRBD1 or TRBD2 (5 bases each). CDR1 and CDR2 from the germline V gene are SGDLS and YYNGEE. V was shortened by 4 bases and J by 2 bases, with 13 bases between the two germline ends. The CDR3 loop spans 15 amino acids. CDR3 nucleotides: TGTGCCAGCAGCTATGGGGGAGTGACCTACAATGAGCAGTTCTTC. This translates into CASSYGGVTYNEQFF.

This chain uses TRBV29-1 with TRBJ2-2; D remains ambiguous. Trimming pared 5 bases from V and 7 bases from J, leaving 11 bases between. CDR3 length equals 12 residues. Germline assignment: CDR1 SQVTM and CDR2 ANQGSEA. The CDR3 sequence: CSVRGESGELFF. CDR3 in DNA: TGCAGCGTTCGTGGGGAAAGCGGGGAGCTGTTTTTT.

This clonotype was counted between two and nine times. This chain links TRBV14 with TRBJ2-7; D is uncertain. Germline V gene data show CDR1 as SGHDN and CDR2 as FVKESK. V was cut by 0 bases and J by 6 bases, with 9 bases left in between. CDR3 length: 13 residues. The CDR3 DNA is TGTGCCAGCAGCCAAGAAGTCGCCGTCGAGCAGTACTTC. Encoded protein: CASSQEVAVEQYF.

The chain couples TRBV29-1 to TRBJ2-5; D may be TRBD2 (5 bases). Trimming took off 7 bases at V and 5 bases at J, with 17 bases between the two ends. Germline loops: CDR1 SQVTM, CDR2 ANQGSEA. The CDR3 sequence is 13 residues long. The DNA for the CDR3 is TGCAGCGAATACGGGGTTGATAGGGAGACCCAGTACTTC. This codes for CSEYGVDRETQYF.